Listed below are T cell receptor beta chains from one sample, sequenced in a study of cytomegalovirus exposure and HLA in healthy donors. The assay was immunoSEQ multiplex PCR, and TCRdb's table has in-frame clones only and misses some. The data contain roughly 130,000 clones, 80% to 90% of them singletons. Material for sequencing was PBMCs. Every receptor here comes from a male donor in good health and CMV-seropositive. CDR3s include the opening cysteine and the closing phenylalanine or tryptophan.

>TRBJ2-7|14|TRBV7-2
CASSLGLGLYEQYF
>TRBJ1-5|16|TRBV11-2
CASSPEGRIGNQPQHF
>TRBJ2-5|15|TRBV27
CASSSGDCPQETQYF
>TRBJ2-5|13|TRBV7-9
CASSFPLDETQYF
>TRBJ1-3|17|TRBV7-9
CASSLALSTASGNTIYF
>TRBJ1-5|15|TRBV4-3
CASSHELTGHQPQHF
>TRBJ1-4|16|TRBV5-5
CASSLHPSEANEKLFF
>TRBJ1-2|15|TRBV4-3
CASSQETRANYGYTF
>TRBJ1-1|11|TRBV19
CATKKETEAFF
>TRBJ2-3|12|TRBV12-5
CASGASTDTQYF
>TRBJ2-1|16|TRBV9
CASSVGRLAVVGEQFF
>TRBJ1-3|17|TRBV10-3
CATHLRGQGAAGNTIYF
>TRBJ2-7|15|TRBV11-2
CASSLVSGGSYEQYF
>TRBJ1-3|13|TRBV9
CASSVEGENTIYF
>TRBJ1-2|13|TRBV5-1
CASSPWGQNGYTF
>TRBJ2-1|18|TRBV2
CASSTTRTGTSGDNEQFF
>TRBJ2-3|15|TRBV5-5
CASSSYTGQGGTQYF
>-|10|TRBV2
CASSEGEQYF
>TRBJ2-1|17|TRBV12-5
CASGLVRGGNSIYEQFF